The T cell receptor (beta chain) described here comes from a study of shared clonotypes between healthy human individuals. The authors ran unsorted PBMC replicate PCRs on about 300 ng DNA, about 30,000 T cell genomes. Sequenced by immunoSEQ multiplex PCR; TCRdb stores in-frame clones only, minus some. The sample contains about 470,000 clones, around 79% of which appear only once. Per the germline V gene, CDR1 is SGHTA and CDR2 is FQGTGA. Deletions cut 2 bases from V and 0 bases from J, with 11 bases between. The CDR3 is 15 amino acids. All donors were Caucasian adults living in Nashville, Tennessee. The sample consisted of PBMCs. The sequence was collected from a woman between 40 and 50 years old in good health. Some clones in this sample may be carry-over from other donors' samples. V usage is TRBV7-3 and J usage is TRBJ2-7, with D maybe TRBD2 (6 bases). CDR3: CASSLSGRSSYEQYF. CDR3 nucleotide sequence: TGTGCCAGCAGCTTATCGGGGAGGAGCTCCTACGAGCAGTACTTC. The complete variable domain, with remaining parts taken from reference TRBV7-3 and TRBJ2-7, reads GAGVSQTPSNKVTEKGKYVELRCDPISGHTALYWYRQSLGQGPEFLIYFQGTGAADDSGLPNDRFFAVRPEGSVSTLKIQRTERGDSAVYLCASSLSGRSSYEQYFGPGTRLTVT.